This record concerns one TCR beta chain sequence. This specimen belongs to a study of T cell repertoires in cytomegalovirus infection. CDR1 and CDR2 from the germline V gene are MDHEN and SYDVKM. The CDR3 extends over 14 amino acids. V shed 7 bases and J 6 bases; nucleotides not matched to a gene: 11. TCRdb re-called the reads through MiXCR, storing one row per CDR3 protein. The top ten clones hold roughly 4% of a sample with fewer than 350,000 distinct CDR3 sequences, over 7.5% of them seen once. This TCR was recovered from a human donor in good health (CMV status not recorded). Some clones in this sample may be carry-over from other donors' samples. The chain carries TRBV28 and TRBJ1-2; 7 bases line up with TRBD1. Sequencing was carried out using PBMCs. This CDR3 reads CASTDIRGRHGYTF. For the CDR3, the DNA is TGTGCCAGCACCGATATAAGGGGGCGCCATGGCTACACCTTC.